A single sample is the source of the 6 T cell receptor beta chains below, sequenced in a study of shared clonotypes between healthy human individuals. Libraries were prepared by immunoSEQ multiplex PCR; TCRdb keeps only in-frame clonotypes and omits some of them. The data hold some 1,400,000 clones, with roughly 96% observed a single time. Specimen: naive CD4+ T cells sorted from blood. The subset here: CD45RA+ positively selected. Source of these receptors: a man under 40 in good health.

The CDR3: CASSRDRGGYEQYF. The CDR3 DNA sequence: TGTGCCAGTAGTCGGGACAGGGGCGGGTACGAGCAGTACTTC. The chain employs TRBV19 and TRBJ2-7, with TRBD1 matching 10 bases. J was trimmed by 4 bases and V by 5 bases; bases with no gene match: 5. The germline V gene has CDR1 LNHDA and CDR2 SQIVND (reference sequence). The CDR3 runs 14 residues.

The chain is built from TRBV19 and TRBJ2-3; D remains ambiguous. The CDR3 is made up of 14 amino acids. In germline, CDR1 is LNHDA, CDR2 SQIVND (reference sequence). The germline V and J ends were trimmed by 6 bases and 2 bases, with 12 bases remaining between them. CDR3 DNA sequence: TGTGCCAGTAGGACTGACTGGGCCACAGATACGCAGTATTTT. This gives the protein CASRTDWATDTQYF.

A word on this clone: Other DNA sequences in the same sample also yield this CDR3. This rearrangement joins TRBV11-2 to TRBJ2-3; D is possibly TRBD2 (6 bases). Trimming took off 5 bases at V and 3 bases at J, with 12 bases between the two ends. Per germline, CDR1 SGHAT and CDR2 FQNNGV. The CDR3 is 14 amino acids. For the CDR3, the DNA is TGTGCCAGCAGCCTCGACCGGGGGACAGATACGCAGTATTTT. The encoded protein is CASSLDRGTDTQYF.

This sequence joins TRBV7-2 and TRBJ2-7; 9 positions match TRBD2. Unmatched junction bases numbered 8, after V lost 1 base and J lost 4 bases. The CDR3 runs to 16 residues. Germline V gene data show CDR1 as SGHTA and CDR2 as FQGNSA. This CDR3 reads CASSLGGGRAPYEQYF. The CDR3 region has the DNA TGTGCCAGCAGCTTAGGAGGCGGGAGGGCCCCATACGAGCAGTACTTC.

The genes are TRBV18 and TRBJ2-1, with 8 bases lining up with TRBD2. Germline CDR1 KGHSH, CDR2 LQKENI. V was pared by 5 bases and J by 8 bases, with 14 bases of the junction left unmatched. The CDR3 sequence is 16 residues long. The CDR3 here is CASSATLSGMVHEQFF. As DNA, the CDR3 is TGTGCCAGCTCAGCCACCCTTAGCGGGATGGTCCATGAGCAGTTCTTC.

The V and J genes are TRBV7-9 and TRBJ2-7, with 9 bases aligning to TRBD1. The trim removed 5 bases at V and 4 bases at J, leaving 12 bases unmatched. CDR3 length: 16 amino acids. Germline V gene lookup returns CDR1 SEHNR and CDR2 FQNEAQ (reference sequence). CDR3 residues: CASSVRPGQGRYEQYF. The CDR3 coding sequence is TGTGCCAGCAGCGTACGACCGGGACAGGGAAGGTACGAGCAGTACTTC.